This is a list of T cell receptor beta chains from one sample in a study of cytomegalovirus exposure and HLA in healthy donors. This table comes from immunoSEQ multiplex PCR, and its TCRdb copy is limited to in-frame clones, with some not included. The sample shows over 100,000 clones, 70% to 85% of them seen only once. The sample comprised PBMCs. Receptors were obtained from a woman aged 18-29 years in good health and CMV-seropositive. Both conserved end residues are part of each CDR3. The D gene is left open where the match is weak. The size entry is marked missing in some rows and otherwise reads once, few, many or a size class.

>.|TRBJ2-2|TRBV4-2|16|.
TGTGCCAGCAGCCAAGATGGAGCGCGGATAGCCGGGGAGCTGTTTTTT
CASSQDGARIAGELFF
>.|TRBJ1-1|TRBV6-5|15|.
TGTGCCAGCAGTTACTCGAATTCGGGTAACACTGAAGCTTTCTTT
CASSYSNSGNTEAFF
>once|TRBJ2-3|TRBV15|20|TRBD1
TGTGCCACCAGCAGAGATGACAGGGGGCGCCTTAATAGAAGGGCAGATACGCAGTATTTT
CATSRDDRGRLNRRADTQYF
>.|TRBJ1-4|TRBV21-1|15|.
TGTGCCAGCAGCCCCTCGGGACAGGGACGTGAAAAACTGTTTTTT
CASSPSGQGREKLFF
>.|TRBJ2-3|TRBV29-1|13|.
TGCAGCGTTCCAGGGAACGGGGGAGATACGCAGTATTTT
CSVPGNGGDTQYF
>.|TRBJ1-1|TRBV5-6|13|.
TGTGCCAGCAGCTTTCTATCAAGGGGTGAAGCTTTCTTT
CASSFLSRGEAFF
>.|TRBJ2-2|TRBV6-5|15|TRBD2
TGTGCCAGCACCGTAGCGGGGGGATTCACCGGGGAGCTGTTTTTT
CASTVAGGFTGELFF
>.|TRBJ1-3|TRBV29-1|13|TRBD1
TGCAGCGTTGAAACAGGGGCTGGAAACACCATATATTTT
CSVETGAGNTIYF
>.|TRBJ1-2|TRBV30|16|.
TGTGCCTGGGGACAACCCCGACAGGCTTTTTCGAGCGGCTACACCTTC
CAWGQPRQAFSSGYTF
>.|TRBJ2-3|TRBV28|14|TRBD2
TGTGCCAGCAGGGAGCGGGGGGGCACAGATACGCAGTATTTT
CASRERGGTDTQYF
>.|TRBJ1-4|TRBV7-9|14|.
TGTGCCAGCAGCTGGCGGGCAACTAATGAAAAACTGTTTTTT
CASSWRATNEKLFF
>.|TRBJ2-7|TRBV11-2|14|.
TGTGCCAGCAGCCTCCGACAAAACTCCTACGAGCAGTACTTC
CASSLRQNSYEQYF
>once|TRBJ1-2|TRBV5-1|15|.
TGCGCCAGCAGCTTGGACGGACAGCCCGGCTATGGCTACACCTTC
CASSLDGQPGYGYTF
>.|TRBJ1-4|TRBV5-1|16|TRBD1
TGCGCCAGCAGCATGGGACAGGCCGCAACTAATGAAAAACTGTTTTTT
CASSMGQAATNEKLFF
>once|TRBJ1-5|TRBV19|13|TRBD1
TGTGCGACTCGGGACAGGGGGCATGAGCCCCAGCATTTT
CATRDRGHEPQHF
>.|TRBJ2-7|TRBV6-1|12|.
TGTGCCAGCGCCTTAACAAGATACGAGCAGTACTTC
CASALTRYEQYF
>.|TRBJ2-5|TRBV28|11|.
TGTGCCAGCGCGGCCACAGAGACCCAGTACTTC
CASAATETQYF
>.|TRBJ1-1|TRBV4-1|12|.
TGCGCCAGCAGACGGGGATACACTGAAGCTTTCTTT
CASRRGYTEAFF
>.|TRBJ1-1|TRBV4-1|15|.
TGCGCCAGCAGCCAACAGGGTAGGATGAACACTGAAGCTTTCTTT
CASSQQGRMNTEAFF
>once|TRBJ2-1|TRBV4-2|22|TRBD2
TGTGCCAGCAGCCAAGTCCGCCTCAGCGGGGGTTCCTGGGAATCTTCCTACAATGAGCAGTTCTTC
CASSQVRLSGGSWESSYNEQFF
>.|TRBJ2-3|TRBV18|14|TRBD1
TGTGCCAGCTCACTGGGACAGGGCACAGATACGCAGTATTTT
CASSLGQGTDTQYF
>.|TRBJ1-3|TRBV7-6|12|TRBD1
TGTGCCAGCCGGGACAGGGCTCTTATGTTATATTTT
CASRDRALMLYF
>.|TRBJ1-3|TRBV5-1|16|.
TGCGCCAGCAGCTTATCCCCGGCGGGGTCTGGAAACACCATATATTTT
CASSLSPAGSGNTIYF
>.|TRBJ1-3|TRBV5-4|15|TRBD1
TGTGCCAGCACTCTTGAGGGGGCGAGTGGAAACACCATATATTTT
CASTLEGASGNTIYF
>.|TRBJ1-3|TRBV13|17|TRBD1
TGTGCCAGCAGCTTATCTGGACAGGGACATCCTGGAAACACCATATATTTT
CASSLSGQGHPGNTIYF
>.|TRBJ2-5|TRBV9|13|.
TGTGCCAGCAGCGTAGAGGGGGGGGCGGCCCAGTACTTC
CASSVEGGAAQYF
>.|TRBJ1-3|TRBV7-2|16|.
TGTGCCAGCAGCTTCAGGGAGGGGGGCATAGGAAACACCATATATTTT
CASSFREGGIGNTIYF
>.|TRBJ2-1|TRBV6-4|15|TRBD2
TGTGCCAGCAGTGAGCGGGGGGGTACCTACAATGAGCAGTTCTTC
CASSERGGTYNEQFF
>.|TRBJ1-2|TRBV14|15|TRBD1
TGTGCCAGCAGGATCGAGGGACAGCTCCACTATGGCTACACCTTC
CASRIEGQLHYGYTF
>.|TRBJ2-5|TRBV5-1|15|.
TGCGCCAGCAGCTATGGGGGGGCGAACCAAGAGACCCAGTACTTC
CASSYGGANQETQYF
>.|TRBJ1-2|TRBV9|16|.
TGTGCCAGCAGCGTAGAGCAGGGGATCAGTAACTATGGCTACACCTTC
CASSVEQGISNYGYTF
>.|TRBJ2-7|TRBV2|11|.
TGTGCCAGCACCCTCTCCTACGAGCAGTACTTC
CASTLSYEQYF
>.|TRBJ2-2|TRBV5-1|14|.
TGCGCCAGCAGCCTCGACACCAACACCGGGGAGCTGTTTTTT
CASSLDTNTGELFF
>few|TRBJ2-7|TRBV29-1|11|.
TGCAGCGTTGAGGTGAGCTACGAGCAGTACTTC
CSVEVSYEQYF
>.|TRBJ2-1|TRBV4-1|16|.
TGCGCCAGCAGCCCGCCCCGTGTAGCGGTACTAAATGAGCAGTTCTTC
CASSPPRVAVLNEQFF
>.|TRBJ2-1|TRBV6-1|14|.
TGTGCCAGCAGTCGACTAGGAGGGGTAACTGAGCAGTTCTTC
CASSRLGGVTEQFF
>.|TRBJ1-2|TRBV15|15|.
TGTGCCACCAGCAGTAGGCAGGGCAACTCAGTTGGCTACACCTTC
CATSSRQGNSVGYTF
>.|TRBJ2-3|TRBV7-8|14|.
TGTGCCAGCAGAACTAGACACAGCACAGATACGCAGTATTTT
CASRTRHSTDTQYF
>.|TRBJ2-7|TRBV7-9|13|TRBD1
TGTGCCAGCAGCTCTGGGACAGGATACGAGCAGTACTTC
CASSSGTGYEQYF
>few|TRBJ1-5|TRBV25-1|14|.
TGTGCCAGCAGTGGACAGTATAGCAATCAGCCCCAGCATTTT
CASSGQYSNQPQHF
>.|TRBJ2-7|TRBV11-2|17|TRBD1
TGTGCCAGCAGCTTAGATCTCCGGGACAGGGGCTCCTACGAGCAGTACTTC
CASSLDLRDRGSYEQYF
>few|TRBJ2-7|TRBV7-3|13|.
TGTGCCAGCAGCACAGGGATTTCCGACGAGCAGTACTTC
CASSTGISDEQYF
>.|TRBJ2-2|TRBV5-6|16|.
TGTGCCAGCAGCTTTCTGACCCCGGCAGGCACCGGGGAGCTGTTTTTT
CASSFLTPAGTGELFF
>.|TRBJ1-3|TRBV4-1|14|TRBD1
TGCGCCAGCGGACAGGCGTCCACTGGAAACACCATATATTTT
CASGQASTGNTIYF
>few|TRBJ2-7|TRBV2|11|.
TGTGCCAGCAGTTACTCCTACGAGCAGTACTTC
CASSYSYEQYF